The present TCR beta chain was sequenced within a study of identical twins. General study findings and limits: Carriage of fewer insertions was seen in abundant cord blood beta clonotypes, whereas memory repertoires showed none.

In this sample, this clonotype turned up a few times. The antigen remains undetermined. Germline V lookup: CDR1 SGHRS, CDR2 YFSETQ. The CDR3 length is 14 residues. The junction had 4 bases not matched to a gene; V was cut back by 4 bases and J by 2 bases. Template switching supplied a universal primer site; unique molecular identifiers were carried on the cDNA. Each CDR3 protein gets one entry after TCRdb re-called the 5' RACE reads with MiXCR. Of around 250,000 distinct CDR3 sequences listed, about 12% are singletons. Separately, the same data were catalogued under a study of yellow fever vaccine responses in identical twins.

V is TRBV5-1 and J is TRBJ2-3; TRBD2 matches at 7 bases. Specimen: memory (CD45RO+) T cells sorted from blood. The TCR originated in a young woman in good health. CDR3 DNA sequence: TGCGCCAGCAGCGGCGGGAGAACCACAGATACGCAGTATTTT. Protein: CASSGGRTTDTQYF.